This entry is about one T cell receptor beta chain. Its antigen target is currently unknown. No much larger clonotype is one base removed from it; base qualities were not supplied. The library relied on the immunoSEQ multiplex PCR assay. A mixture of 60 forward primers for TCR Vbeta segments and 13 reverse primers for TCR Jbeta segments was used in the multiplex PCR. Amplification of the CDR3 region of rearranged TCR beta genes was performed with a multiplex PCR assay on genomic DNA. Amplified TCR beta libraries were sequenced as 87-base-pair reads on the Illumina HiSeq System. From the authors' description of their analysis: A later analysis counted about 82 million unique TCR beta chains across the 500 to 850 repertoires, and roughly 9.9 million of these chains were shared by at least two donors. A nearest-neighbor algorithm error-corrected the raw reads and collapsed the reads into unique sequences, merging closely related sequences to remove PCR and sequencing errors. CDR3 sequences were aligned to IMGT reference sequences to assign V, D and J gene segments. Each retained sequence needed at least a six-nucleotide match to both a V gene segment and a J gene segment. Rearrangements were classified as productive when the CDR3 lacked stop codons and remained in frame with V and J, and all other rearrangements were classified as non-productive. CDR3 was defined according to IMGT convention as the region running from the second conserved V-encoded cysteine to the conserved J-encoded phenylalanine. The earlier analysis of approximately 590 of the donors excluded any sequence lacking an unambiguous match to a single V gene segment. In an earlier analysis of 450 to 700 of the donors, V segments were called functional above 56.7% productive rearrangements and were called segregating when the between-donor standard deviation exceeded 5%. A statistical classification framework was built for diagnosing cytomegalovirus status from the catalog of TCR beta chain sequences. In a later analysis, TCR nucleotide sequences were compared against IMGT/GENE-DB human TR gene sequences so that V and J genes could be assigned. The TCRdist pipeline was used in a later analysis to assign CDR3 sequences and most-parsimonious VDJ recombination scenarios. In a later analysis, each TCR beta chain was defined by its CDR3 amino acid sequence together with its V-gene family, and reads without a unique V-gene family were excluded. To address suspected cross-contamination and a sequencing artifact, a later analysis removed several hundred highly shared, low-generation-probability nucleotide sequences. For each public chain, a later analysis derived a clonal expansion index from normalized ranks of inferred template counts within each repertoire. Generation probabilities in a later analysis came from a VDJ recombination model fitted to out-of-frame rearrangements, and those results were checked against IGoR. A later analysis scored TCR-TCR, TCR-HLA and TCR-CMV co-occurrence with hypergeometric tests, applying a repertoire-size bias correction to TCR pairs. False discovery rates were estimated in a later analysis by permuting HLA or CMV assignments 20 times. In a later analysis, co-occurring TCRs were grouped using DBSCAN, and TCRdist sequence similarity was added for clustering within HLA-allele-positive subsets. Co-occurrence clustering excluded repertoires with fewer than 30,000 or more than 120,000 public chains, plus five with anomalous nucleotide sharing. Not all clones reach the TCRdb copy of this immuneACCESS table, which keeps in-frame sequences only. Checked studies attribute under half of the gap to unresolved V genes and leave the rest unexplained. From that table come the V and J calls and clone size; the DNA was used to work out D and trimming. Here the sample has 130,000 or so clones; about 80% occur a single time. Roughly 5% of the sample is in the top ten clones.

These data are taken from a study of cytomegalovirus exposure and HLA in healthy donors (TCRdb year 2017). In terms of the full investigation: In an earlier analysis of approximately 500 of the donors, 250 to 350 Gb of sequence data and 90 million to 120 million unique TCR beta sequences from 180 million or so T cells were reported. Every repertoire in the discovery cohort had been generated on one and the same sequencing platform. The study aimed to test whether signatures of past pathogen exposure could be identified by cataloging public T cell receptors. Because of strong linkage in the cohort, four or five DR-DQ haplotypes were treated as single units for association and clustering. Rather than drawing on any new phenotypic data, the later analysis identified candidate immune exposures from TCR beta sequences and the way those sequences occurred across donors. The number of typed donors differed by locus: about 620-640 for A, B, C, DRB1 and DQB1; 522 for DQA1; approximately 610 for DPA1; and roughly 450 for DPB1. HLA typing covered class I and class II loci at four-digit resolution. On average, around 240,000 unique TCR beta nucleotide sequences were sequenced per donor among fewer than 500 genotyped donors of the cohort, with roughly 20% of those sequences being non-productive. Donor age, sex, ethnicity and CMV serostatus were compiled together with the repertoire data. In addition to the first cohort of 666 subjects, a separate validation cohort of some 120 different subjects was used. To predict cytomegalovirus infection status, the study brought together high-throughput TCR immunosequencing, statistical association of individual TCRs with disease status, and machine learning. Roughly 300 gigabases of sequencing data and 70 million to 85 million unique TCR sequences were included in an early release covering about 600 HLA-typed donors. In a later genetic analysis, genome-wide SNP genotypes for about three fifths of the roughly 670 donors were used, and that subset was treated as a discovery cohort. An earlier analysis of several hundred of the donors applied high-throughput TCR beta sequencing to assess whether each TCR beta V gene segment acted as functional or pseudogenic. Of the approximately 400 genotyped donors, over 65% fell in the genetic ancestry cluster associated with self-reported Caucasian donors. A later analysis re-analyzed previously published TCR beta repertoires from about 600 donors and added high-resolution HLA genotyping to study TCR occurrence patterns. The study used immunosequencing to profile the T cell repertoires of about 670 subjects and linked those repertoires to cytomegalovirus serostatus. The study at large found these results: A cluster of highly shared sequence variants was judged likely to represent a technical artifact of the sequencing pipeline. Several of the top co-occurrence clusters appeared to be linked to parvovirus B19, influenza, CMV and Epstein-Barr virus, according to a later analysis. Compared with the approximately 720-donor mean, donors in an Asian-associated ancestry cluster had fewer N-insertions in productive TCRs, according to a later genetic analysis. Because counts were too low, around 18 rarely observed V segments, including chromosome 9 orphons, were left out of the earlier analysis of about 500 of the donors. Only TCR beta chains were sequenced in this cohort, and the absence of alpha or paired-chain data limited detectable features. Compared with equally common non-associated chains, HLA-associated TCR beta chains in a later analysis were more clonally expanded and had lower generation probabilities. Cytomegalovirus status was reported to be diagnosed by the classifier with high specificity and sensitivity in both the original and validation cohorts. While some public TCRs were present in many individuals, most TCR sequences turned up only very rarely across donors. The authors suggested that the approach could potentially be extended to other disease states and immunological phenotypes. At a false discovery rate of 0.05, a later analysis linked some 18,000 TCR beta sequences to specific HLA alleles. When HLA alleles, especially DR and DQ, strongly co-occurred, attributing TCR associations to individual alleles was difficult. Correlated functional status among segregating V segments might be attributable to linkage disequilibrium, but an unknown experimental factor could not be ruled out. A later genetic analysis associated a missense DCLRE1C variant with V-gene and J-gene trimming of TCR beta chains, and an independent cohort replicated the association. CMV serostatus was the only immune exposure information available for the cohort. According to a later analysis, most CMV-associated TCR beta chains appeared to be HLA-restricted, and the HLA associations seemed to be driven largely by CMV exposure. An earlier analysis of around 500 of the donors showed that most TCR beta V segments appeared in productive rearrangements either about 87% or about 30% of the time, which broadly matched IMGT annotations. In vitro tests confirmed that three of the cytomegalovirus-associated TCR beta chains recognize cytomegalovirus antigens. In the study, about 150 TCR beta chains were listed as associated with cytomegalovirus. According to a later analysis, TCR association rates differed among HLA loci, with DRB1 alleles showing the most associated TCRs and HLA-C alleles showing the fewest. A further reported finding was that TCR beta sequences accurately predicted the HLA-A and HLA-B alleles for most subjects in the first cohort. Sequencing depth was assumed to be roughly uniform across donors in the presence/absence analyses, though that assumption may not hold. Because HLA typing was unavailable for some donors at each locus, only the typed subset was used in association tests.

The cohort consisted of 600 to 700 healthy bone marrow donors. Cohort members were all nominally healthy when sampled, although unrecorded immune exposures were likely present. The donor tested CMV seronegative and was one of the 352 seronegative cohort members. A peripheral blood sample was collected from each donor, and TCR beta sequencing was performed on peripheral blood mononuclear cells. The Qiagen DNeasy Blood Extraction Kit was used to extract genomic DNA from the blood cell samples. Sequencing was done on a sample of PBMCs. The source of this sequence is a man younger than 40 in good health and CMV-seronegative.

The CDR3 here reads CAQKTNNEQFF. The nucleotides are TGTGCCCAGAAAACCAACAATGAGCAGTTCTTC. Rearrangement joined TRBV6-4 to TRBJ2-1; no D gene is confidently identified. The CDR1 and CDR2 encoded by the germline V gene are MRHNA and SNTAGT. The CDR3 holds 11 amino acids from the cysteine to the phenylalanine. CDR3 DNA is the only sequence kept; it has 33 bases, read in frame from the first base. At the junction V is shortened by 11 bases and J by 5 bases, with 10 bases in between.